Each of the 15 T cell receptor beta chains below was sequenced from the same sample in a study of CD8 T cells in ankylosing spondylitis. In TCRdb, the 5' RACE reads were re-called with MiXCR into one record per CDR3 protein. The profile covers around 40,000 distinct CDR3 sequences, with approximately 2.6% appearing a single time and about 4.5% taken by the ten largest. The sequencing sample was made of blood, either unsorted or a sorted T cell fraction (not recorded which). Receptor source: a male donor with ankylosing spondylitis or in good health (not recorded which).

This clonotype was seen many times. V usage is TRBV9 and J usage is TRBJ1-5; TRBD1 aligns across 11 bases. From germline, CDR1 is SGDLS and CDR2 YYNGEE. The junction had 2 bases not matched to a gene; V was cut back by 4 bases and J by 5 bases. The CDR3 sequence is 14 residues long. The CDR3 reads CASSQGQGDQPQHF. In DNA form, the CDR3 reads TGTGCCAGCAGCCAGGGACAGGGGGATCAGCCCCAGCATTTT.

The sample holds many counts of this clonotype. This chain uses TRBV9 with TRBJ2-7; TRBD1 aligns across 8 bases. The CDR3 has 14 residues. CDR1 and CDR2 (germline): SGDLS, YYNGEE. With 4 bases clipped from V and 3 bases from J, the junction kept 6 bases outside the gene matches. CDR3 residues: CASSKSGGGYEQYF. The CDR3 DNA reads as TGTGCCAGCAGCAAATCAGGGGGCGGCTACGAGCAGTACTTC.

This clonotype showed up many times. The chain recombines TRBV9 with TRBJ1-4, with TRBD1 matching over 7 bases. Germline assignment: CDR1 SGDLS and CDR2 YYNGEE. V dropped 3 bases and J dropped 2; count of bases not matched to a gene: 4. This CDR3 region has 15 residues. The CDR3: CASSEQQGTNEKLFF. The CDR3 nucleotides read TGTGCCAGCAGCGAGCAACAGGGGACTAATGAAAAACTGTTTTTT.

This clonotype has at least ten counts. The V and J genes are TRBV9 and TRBJ2-7; D remains unclear. V lost 3 bases and J 4 bases, leaving 17 bases between the germline ends. CDR1 is SGDLS and CDR2 is YYNGEE in the germline V gene. The CDR3 is 15 residues long. As DNA, the CDR3 is TGTGCCAGCAGCGCCGCGCCCGCTGTCGGGTACGAGCAGTACTTC. Protein: CASSAAPAVGYEQYF.

This clonotype has at least ten counts. This chain's CDR3 is CASSVMRYGADTQYF. CDR3 coding DNA: TGTGCCAGCAGCGTGATGCGGTATGGGGCAGATACGCAGTATTTT. This chain uses TRBV9 with TRBJ2-3; D remains ambiguous. The CDR3 is 15 amino acids. CDR1 SGDLS and CDR2 YYNGEE come from the germline V gene. Trimming took off 2 bases at V and 4 bases at J, with 14 bases between the two ends.

In its sample, this clonotype was seen many times. The chain couples TRBV9 to TRBJ2-2; 10 nucleotides match TRBD1. The CDR3 consists of 16 residues. Germline loops: CDR1 SGDLS, CDR2 YYNGEE. J lost 3 bases, V lost 2 bases, and 4 bases had no gene match. The CDR3 region is CASSVQGTGDTGELFF. The CDR3 bases are TGTGCCAGCAGCGTGCAGGGGACAGGGGACACCGGGGAGCTGTTTTTT.

This clonotype has at least ten counts. V and J are TRBV9 and TRBJ2-2, with 11 bases matching TRBD1. The CDR3 consists of 19 residues. CDR1 and CDR2 from the germline V gene are SGDLS and YYNGEE. V was clipped by 0 bases and J by 4 bases; unmatched bases: 11. The CDR3 loop is CASSVAGGQGARSTGELFF. CDR3 coding DNA: TGTGCCAGCAGCGTAGCTGGAGGACAGGGGGCAAGATCCACCGGGGAGCTGTTTTTT.

This clonotype was found many times. This sequence joins TRBV9 and TRBJ1-1; no firm D call. The CDR3 totals 13 residues. Trimming cost V 0 bases and J 1 base, with 4 bases left between them. The germline gives CDR1 SGDLS, CDR2 YYNGEE. CDR3 in amino acids: CASSVEGNTEAFF. DNA of the CDR3: TGTGCCAGCAGCGTAGAGGGGAACACTGAAGCTTTCTTT.

This clonotype occurred many times. The V and J genes are TRBV9 and TRBJ2-3; 12 positions match TRBD2. The CDR3 sequence is 15 residues long. Germline V CDR1 and CDR2: SGDLS, YYNGEE. Germline trimming cut 3 bases from V and 5 bases from J; bases unmatched to any gene: 4. CDR3 coding DNA: TGTGCCAGCAGCGCAAGACTAGCGGGAGAAGATACGCAGTATTTT. It is translated as CASSARLAGEDTQYF.

This clonotype was counted many times. The chain joins TRBV9 to TRBJ2-7; 11 nucleotides agree with TRBD2. Trimming at V came to 4 bases and at J to 2 bases, leaving 8 bases not matched to a gene. Germline V CDR1 and CDR2: SGDLS, YYNGEE. The CDR3 has 16 amino acids. CDR3 nucleotides: TGTGCCAGCAGCCCCATCCATAGCGGGAGGGCCTACGAGCAGTACTTC. Amino acid sequence: CASSPIHSGRAYEQYF.

This clonotype was seen repeatedly, ten times or more. The chain uses TRBV9 and TRBJ2-7; either TRBD1 or TRBD2 may fit D (6 bases each). Germline CDR1 SGDLS, CDR2 YYNGEE. The CDR3 totals 15 residues. Between the trimmed V and J ends, which lost 0 bases and 5 bases, there was a span of 15 bases. CDR3 sequence: CASSVESGGSDEQYF. DNA for the CDR3: TGTGCCAGCAGCGTAGAGTCCGGGGGCTCGGACGAGCAGTACTTC. Full variable domain (outside the CDR3, taken from reference TRBV9 and TRBJ2-7): DSGVTQTPKHLITATGQRVTLRCSPRSGDLSVYWYQQSLDQGLQFLIQYYNGEERAKGNILERFSAQQFPDLHSELNLSSLELGDSALYFCASSVESGGSDEQYFGPGTRLTVT.

This clonotype was counted many times. V is TRBV9 and J is TRBJ2-5, with TRBD2 identical over 12 bases. The CDR3 consists of 16 residues. Per germline, CDR1 SGDLS and CDR2 YYNGEE. V lost 0 bases, J lost 5 bases, and 5 bases stayed unmatched. CDR3: CASSVASSGREETQYF. CDR3 nucleotide sequence: TGTGCCAGCAGCGTAGCATCTAGCGGGAGGGAGGAGACCCAGTACTTC.

This clonotype has a count of ten or more. This chain joins TRBV9 and TRBJ1-4, with D possibly matching TRBD1 (5 bases). V was clipped by 4 bases and J by 8 bases, with 24 bases between them. The length of the CDR3 is 17 residues. Germline V CDR1 and CDR2: SGDLS, YYNGEE. This chain's CDR3 is CASSLETAGDRREKLFF. The DNA for the CDR3 is TGTGCCAGCAGCTTAGAGACCGCGGGGGACCGTCGGGAAAAACTGTTTTTT.

This clonotype was seen ten or more times. The chain is built from TRBV9 and TRBJ2-5; 8 bases match TRBD2. This CDR3 has 18 amino acids. V gave up 0 bases and J gave up 4 bases; unmatched junction bases: 14. Germline lookup yields CDR1 SGDLS and CDR2 YYNGEE. The CDR3 protein is CASSVAYPLAGRPETQYF. As DNA, the CDR3 is TGTGCCAGCAGCGTAGCTTACCCTTTAGCGGGACGCCCAGAGACCCAGTACTTC.

This clonotype was observed many times. This rearrangement joins TRBV9 to TRBJ2-3; maybe TRBD1 (5 bases). Germline values: CDR1 SGDLS, CDR2 YYNGEE. The ends were cut back, 5 bases at V and 9 bases at J, with 22 bases in the middle. CDR3 length: 15 residues. The CDR3 loop reads CASSAYDWGPGTQYF. CDR3 sequence (DNA): TGTGCCAGCAGTGCCTACGACTGGGGCCCCGGGACGCAGTATTTT.